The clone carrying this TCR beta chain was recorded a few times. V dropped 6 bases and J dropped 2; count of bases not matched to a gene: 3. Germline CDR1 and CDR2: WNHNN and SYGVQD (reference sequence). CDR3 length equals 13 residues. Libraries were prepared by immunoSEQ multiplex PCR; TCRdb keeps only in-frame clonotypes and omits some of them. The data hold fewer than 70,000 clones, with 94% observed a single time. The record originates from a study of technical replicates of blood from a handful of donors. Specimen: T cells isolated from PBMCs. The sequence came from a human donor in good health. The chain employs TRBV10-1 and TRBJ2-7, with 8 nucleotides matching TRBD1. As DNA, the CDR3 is TGCGCCAGCAGCCGGGACAGGACCTACGAGCAGTACTTC. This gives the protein CASSRDRTYEQYF.